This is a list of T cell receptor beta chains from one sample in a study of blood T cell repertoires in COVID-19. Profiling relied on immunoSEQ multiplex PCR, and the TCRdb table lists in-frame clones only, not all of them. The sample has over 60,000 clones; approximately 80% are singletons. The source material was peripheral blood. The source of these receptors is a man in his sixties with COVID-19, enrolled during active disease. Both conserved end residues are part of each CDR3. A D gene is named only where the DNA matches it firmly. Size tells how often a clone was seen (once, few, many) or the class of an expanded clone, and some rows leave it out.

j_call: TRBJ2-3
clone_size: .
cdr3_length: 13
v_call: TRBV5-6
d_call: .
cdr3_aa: CASSSRGTDTQYF
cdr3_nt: TGTGCCAGCAGCTCCCGGGGAACAGATACGCAGTATTTT

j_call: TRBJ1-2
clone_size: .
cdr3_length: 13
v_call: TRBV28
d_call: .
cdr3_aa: CATLQRGAGGYTF
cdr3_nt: TGTGCCACCCTCCAACGGGGGGCAGGCGGCTACACCTTC

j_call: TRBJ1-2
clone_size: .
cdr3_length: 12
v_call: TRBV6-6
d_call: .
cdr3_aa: CASRTGNYGYTF
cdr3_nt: TGTGCCAGCAGGACCGGGAACTATGGCTACACCTTC

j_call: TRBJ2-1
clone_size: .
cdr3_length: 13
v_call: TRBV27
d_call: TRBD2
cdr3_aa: CASSTSEVGEQFF
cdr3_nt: TGTGCCAGCAGTACTAGCGAGGTGGGTGAGCAGTTCTTC

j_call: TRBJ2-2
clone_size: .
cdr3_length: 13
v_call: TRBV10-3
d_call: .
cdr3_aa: CATRTGGTGELFF
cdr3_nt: TGTGCCACCCGGACAGGAGGGACCGGGGAGCTGTTTTTT

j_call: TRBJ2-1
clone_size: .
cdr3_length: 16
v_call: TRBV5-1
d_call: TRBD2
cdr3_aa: CASSLANGLAGGEQFF
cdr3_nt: TGCGCCAGCAGCTTGGCCAACGGACTAGCGGGGGGTGAGCAGTTCTTC

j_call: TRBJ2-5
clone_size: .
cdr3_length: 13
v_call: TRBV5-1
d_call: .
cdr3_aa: CASSLAREETQYF
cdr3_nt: TGCGCCAGCAGCTTGGCCCGGGAAGAGACCCAGTACTTC

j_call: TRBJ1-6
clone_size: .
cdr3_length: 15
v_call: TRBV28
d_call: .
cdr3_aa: CASSQYSGKDSPLHF
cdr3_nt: TGTGCCAGCAGTCAATACTCAGGGAAGGACTCACCCCTCCACTTT

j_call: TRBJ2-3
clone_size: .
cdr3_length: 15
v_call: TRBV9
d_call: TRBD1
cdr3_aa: CASSGQGHTTDTQYF
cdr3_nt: TGTGCCAGCTCGGGACAGGGTCATACCACAGATACGCAGTATTTT

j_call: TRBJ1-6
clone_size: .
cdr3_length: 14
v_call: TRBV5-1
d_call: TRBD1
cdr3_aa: CASSAGTVNSPLHF
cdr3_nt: TGCGCCAGCAGCGCCGGGACAGTAAATTCACCCCTCCACTTT

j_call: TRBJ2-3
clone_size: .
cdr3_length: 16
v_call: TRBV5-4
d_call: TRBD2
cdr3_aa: CASSSATSGVTDTQYF
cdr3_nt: TGTGCCAGCAGCTCTGCGACTAGCGGAGTCACAGATACGCAGTATTTT

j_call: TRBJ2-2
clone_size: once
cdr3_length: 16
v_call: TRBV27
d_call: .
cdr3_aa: CASSLFGGRYTGELFF
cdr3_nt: TGTGCCAGCAGTTTATTTGGGGGGAGGTACACCGGGGAGCTGTTTTTT

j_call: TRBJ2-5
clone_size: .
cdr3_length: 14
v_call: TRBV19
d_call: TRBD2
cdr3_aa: CASSTLAGQETQYF
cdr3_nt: TGTGCCAGTAGTACGTTAGCGGGTCAAGAGACCCAGTACTTC

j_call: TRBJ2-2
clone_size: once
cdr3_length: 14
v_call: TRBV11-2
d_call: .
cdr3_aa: CATNGGVRTGELFF
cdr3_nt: TGTGCCACCAACGGGGGAGTGAGGACCGGGGAGCTGTTTTTT

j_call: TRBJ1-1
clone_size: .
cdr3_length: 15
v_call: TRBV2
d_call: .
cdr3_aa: CASSFTVGEGTEAFF
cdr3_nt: TGTGCCAGCAGTTTCACTGTGGGGGAGGGCACTGAAGCTTTCTTT

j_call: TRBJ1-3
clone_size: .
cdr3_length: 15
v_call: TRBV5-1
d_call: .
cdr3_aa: CASSPGGGSGNTIYF
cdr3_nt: TGCGCCAGCAGCCCCGGTGGGGGCTCCGGAAACACCATATATTTT

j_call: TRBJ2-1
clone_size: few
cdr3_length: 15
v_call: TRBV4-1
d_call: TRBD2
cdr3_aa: CASSQGLAGASEQFF
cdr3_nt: TGCGCCAGCAGCCAAGGCTTAGCGGGAGCGAGTGAGCAGTTCTTC

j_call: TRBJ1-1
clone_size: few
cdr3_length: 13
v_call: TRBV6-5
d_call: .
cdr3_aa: CASLGTRNTEAFF
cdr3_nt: TGTGCCAGCTTGGGGACAAGGAACACTGAAGCTTTCTTT

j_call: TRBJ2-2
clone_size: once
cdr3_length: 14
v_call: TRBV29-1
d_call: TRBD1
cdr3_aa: CSVRDRGNTGELFF
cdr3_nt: TGCAGCGTTCGGGACAGGGGGAACACCGGGGAGCTGTTTTTT

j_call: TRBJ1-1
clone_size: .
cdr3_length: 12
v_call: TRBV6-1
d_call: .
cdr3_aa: CASSEGGTEAFF
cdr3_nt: TGTGCCAGCAGTGAAGGAGGGACTGAAGCTTTCTTT

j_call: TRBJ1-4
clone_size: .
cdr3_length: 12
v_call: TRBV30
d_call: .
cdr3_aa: CAWSVAGEKLFF
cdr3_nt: TGTGCCTGGAGCGTCGCCGGTGAAAAACTGTTTTTT

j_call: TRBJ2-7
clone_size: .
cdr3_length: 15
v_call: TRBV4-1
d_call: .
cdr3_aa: CASSQEQASPYEQYF
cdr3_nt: TGCGCCAGCAGCCAAGAACAAGCGTCCCCCTACGAGCAGTACTTC

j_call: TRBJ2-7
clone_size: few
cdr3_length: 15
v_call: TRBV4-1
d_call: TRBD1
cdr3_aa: CASSQEWTGSHEQYF
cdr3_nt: TGCGCCAGCAGCCAAGAGTGGACAGGGTCGCACGAGCAGTACTTC

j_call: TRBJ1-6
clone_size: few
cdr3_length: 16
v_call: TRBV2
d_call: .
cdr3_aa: CASSPRQAFGNSPLHF
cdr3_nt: TGTGCCAGCAGCCCGAGACAGGCCTTTGGGAATTCACCCCTCCACTTT

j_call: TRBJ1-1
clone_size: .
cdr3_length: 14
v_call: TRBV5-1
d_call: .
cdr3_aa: CASSLVDTNTEAFF
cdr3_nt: TGCGCCAGCAGCTTGGTTGACACGAACACTGAAGCTTTCTTT

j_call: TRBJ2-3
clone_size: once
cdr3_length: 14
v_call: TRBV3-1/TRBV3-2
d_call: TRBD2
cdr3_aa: CASSQAGGTDTQYF
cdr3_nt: TGTGCCAGCAGCCAAGCGGGGGGGACAGATACGCAGTATTTT

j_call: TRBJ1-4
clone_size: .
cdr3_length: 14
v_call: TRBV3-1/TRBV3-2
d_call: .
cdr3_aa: CASSQRGRFEKLFF
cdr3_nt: TGTGCCAGCAGCCAGCGGGGGCGGTTTGAAAAACTGTTTTTT

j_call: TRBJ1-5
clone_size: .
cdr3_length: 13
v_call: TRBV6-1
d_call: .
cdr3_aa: CASSEMVSQPQHF
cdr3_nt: TGTGCCAGCAGTGAAATGGTAAGCCAGCCCCAGCATTTT

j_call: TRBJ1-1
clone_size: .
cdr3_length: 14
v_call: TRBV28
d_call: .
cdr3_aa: CASSHGGFVTEAFF
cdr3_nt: TGTGCCAGCAGTCACGGGGGGTTTGTCACTGAAGCTTTCTTT

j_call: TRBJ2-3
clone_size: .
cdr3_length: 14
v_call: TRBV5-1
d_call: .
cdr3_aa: CASSDTYSTDTQYF
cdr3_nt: TGCGCCAGCAGCGACACTTATAGCACAGATACGCAGTATTTT

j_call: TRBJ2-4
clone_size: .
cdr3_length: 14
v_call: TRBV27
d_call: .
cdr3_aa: CASSEGGAKNIQYF
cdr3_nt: TGTGCCAGCAGCGAAGGGGGAGCCAAAAACATTCAGTACTTC

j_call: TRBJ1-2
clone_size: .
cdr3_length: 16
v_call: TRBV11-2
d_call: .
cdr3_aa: CASSLAYKRGGYGYTF
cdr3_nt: TGTGCCAGCAGCTTAGCCTACAAACGCGGGGGTTATGGCTACACCTTC

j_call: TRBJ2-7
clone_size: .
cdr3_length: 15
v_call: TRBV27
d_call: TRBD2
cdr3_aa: CASSPGRATREEQYF
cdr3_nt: TGTGCCAGCAGCCCAGGGAGGGCTACTCGGGAGGAGCAGTACTTC

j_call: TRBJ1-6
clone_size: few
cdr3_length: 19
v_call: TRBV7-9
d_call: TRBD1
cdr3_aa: CASSTRPGQGVSYNSPLHF
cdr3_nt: TGTGCCAGCAGCACCCGACCGGGACAGGGAGTCTCCTATAATTCACCCCTCCACTTT

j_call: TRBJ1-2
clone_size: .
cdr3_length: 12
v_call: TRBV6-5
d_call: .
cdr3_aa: CATPARGLGYTF
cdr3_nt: TGTGCCACCCCGGCACGGGGACTCGGCTACACCTTC

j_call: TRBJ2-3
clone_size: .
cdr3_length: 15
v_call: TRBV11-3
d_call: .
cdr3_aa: CASSLEGGFQDTQYF
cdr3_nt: TGTGCCAGCAGTCTAGAGGGGGGGTTTCAAGATACGCAGTATTTT

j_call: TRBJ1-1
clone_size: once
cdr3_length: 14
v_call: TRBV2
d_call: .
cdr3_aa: CASSAEAMNTEAFF
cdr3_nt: TGTGCCAGCAGTGCGGAGGCGATGAACACTGAAGCTTTCTTT

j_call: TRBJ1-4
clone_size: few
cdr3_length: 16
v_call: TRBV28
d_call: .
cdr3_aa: CASRRLSTLLAEKLFF
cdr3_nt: TGTGCCAGCAGGCGACTTAGCACCCTCCTAGCTGAAAAACTGTTTTTT

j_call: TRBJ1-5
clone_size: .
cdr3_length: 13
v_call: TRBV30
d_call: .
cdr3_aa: CAWSQKADQPQHF
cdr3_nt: TGTGCCTGGAGTCAAAAAGCGGACCAGCCCCAGCATTTT

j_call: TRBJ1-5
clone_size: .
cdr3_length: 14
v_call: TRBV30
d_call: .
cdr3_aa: CAWSVQGLGQPQHF
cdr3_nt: TGTGCCTGGAGTGTACAGGGATTGGGTCAGCCCCAGCATTTT

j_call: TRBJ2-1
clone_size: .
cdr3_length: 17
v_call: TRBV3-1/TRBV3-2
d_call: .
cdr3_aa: CASSQEIGAGSYNEQFF
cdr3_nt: TGTGCCAGCAGCCAAGAAATTGGGGCTGGCTCCTACAATGAGCAGTTCTTC

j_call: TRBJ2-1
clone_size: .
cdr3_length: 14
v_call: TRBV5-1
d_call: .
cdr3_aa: CASSLKQRDNEQFF
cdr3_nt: TGCGCCAGCAGCTTGAAACAGCGGGACAATGAGCAGTTCTTC

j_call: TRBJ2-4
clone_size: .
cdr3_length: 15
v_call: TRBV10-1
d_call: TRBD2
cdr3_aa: CASSENSGGKNIQYF
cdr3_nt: TGCGCCAGCAGTGAGAATTCGGGGGGGAAAAACATTCAGTACTTC

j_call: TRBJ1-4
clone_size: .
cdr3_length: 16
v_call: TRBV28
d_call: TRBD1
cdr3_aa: CASTSTGDRPNEKLFF
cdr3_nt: TGTGCCAGCACTTCCACGGGGGACAGGCCTAATGAAAAACTGTTTTTT

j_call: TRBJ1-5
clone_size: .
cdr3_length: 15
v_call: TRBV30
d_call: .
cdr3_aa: CAWTPPGNSNQPQHF
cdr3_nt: TGTGCCTGGACCCCACCAGGCAATAGCAATCAGCCCCAGCATTTT

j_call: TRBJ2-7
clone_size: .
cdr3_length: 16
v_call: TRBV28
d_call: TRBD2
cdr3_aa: CASREPGLAGGHEQYF
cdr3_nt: TGTGCCAGCAGGGAGCCTGGACTAGCGGGAGGTCACGAGCAGTACTTC

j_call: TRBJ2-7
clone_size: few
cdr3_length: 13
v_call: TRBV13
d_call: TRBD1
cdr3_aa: CASEQGESHEQYF
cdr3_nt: TGTGCCAGTGAACAGGGGGAATCCCACGAGCAGTACTTC

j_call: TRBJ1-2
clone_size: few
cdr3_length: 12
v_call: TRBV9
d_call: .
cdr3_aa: CASSRDSYGYTF
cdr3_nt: TGTGCCAGCAGCCGAGACAGCTATGGCTACACCTTC